This T cell receptor (beta chain) was identified during a study of blood T cell repertoires in COVID-19 (dated by TCRdb to the early 2020s). About the investigation overall: The collaborator samples originated in the United States, Italy and Spain and spanned the acute and convalescent phases of COVID-19. Sample metadata almost always included a de-identified subject ID, COVID-19 status, age in years and sex. Samples came from the ongoing ImmuneRACE study (first 160 participants) plus 1,254 subjects from 6 global collaborators. Where available, HLA class I and class II types were taken from metadata supplied by the sample provider and were not determined by assay-based typing. Subjects who had been exposed to COVID-19, were actively infected with it, or had recovered from it provided the deeply sampled blood TCRbeta repertoires that made up the dataset. The repertoires were released in a freely available public database meant as a resource for research on the immune response to SARS-CoV-2. The prospective study material was composed of cDNA or gDNA derived from T cells, B-cell-depleted T cells, or PBMCs.

Enrolling through a virtual design, the prospective study's participants ranged in age from roughly 18 to 95 years and lived across 20 to 30 United States geographic areas. In the prospective study, cohorts were assigned on the basis of participant-reported clinical history obtained from a screening survey and a study questionnaire. For ImmuneRACE Cohort 3, a participant was defined as recovered based on two consecutive negative NP/OP PCR tests, clearance by a healthcare professional, or resolution of symptoms. In the prospective study, whole blood, serum and a nasopharyngeal or oropharyngeal swab were collected from each participant by mobile phlebotomists. Participants in the prospective study had the option to provide additional blood draws and questionnaires over an approximately 2-month period. Blood samples from the prospective study were shipped frozen or at room temperature prior to DNA extraction.

From cysteine to phenylalanine, the CDR3 is 16 amino acids long. The only DNA kept is the CDR3, 48 bases in frame from the first base. V is clipped by 0 bases and J by 0 bases, and the sequence between their germline boundaries is 8 bases long. The germline V gene gives CDR1 as SGHTA and CDR2 as FQGNSA. The immunoSEQ Assay, a bias-controlled multiplex PCR, was used to amplify TCRbeta CDR3 regions from genomic DNA. The study's processing was this. Within the assay, amplification of reference gene primers was used to estimate how many nucleated cells each sample contained. To quantify the absolute abundance of each unique TCRbeta CDR3 rearrangement, sequence reads were collapsed and filtered. For each sample, productive Simpson clonality was calculated as the square root of Simpson's diversity index across productive rearrangements. TCRdb carries this immuneACCESS record with in-frame sequences only. Its versions omit some clonotypes, under half of them owing to an unresolved V gene in the studies checked, with the rest unexplained. V and J calls and clone size are as listed in that table; D and trimming were resolved from the DNA. Present in this sample are approximately 400,000 clones, around 83% of which were seen just once. Over 4.5% of the sample goes to the ten largest clones.

Of note for this clone: Its antigen remains undetermined. Base-call qualities are not available, and no considerably larger clone is one nucleotide away.

Findings and caveats that apply to the study as a whole: The quantity of clinical and demographic metadata differed by source and by participant and was supplied without curation.

Recombination joined TRBV7-2 with TRBJ1-4; the D region possibly corresponds to TRBD1 (5 bases align). Source material: PBMCs or T cells enriched from blood (not recorded which). This receptor was taken from a woman aged 45-59 years who had recovered from COVID-19. The sequence in DNA is TGTGCCAGCAGCTTAGCTGGGGCAGCAACTAATGAAAAACTGTTTTTT. Its protein is CASSLAGAATNEKLFF. Outside the CDR3, residues come from the reference TRBV7-2 and TRBJ1-4 proteins, so the full variable domain is: GAGVSQSPSNKVTEKGKDVELRCDPISGHTALYWYRQSLGQGLEFLIYFQGNSAPDKSGLPSDRFSAERTGGSVSTLTIQRTQQEDSAVYLCASSLAGAATNEKLFFGSGTQLSVL.